The 8 T cell receptor beta chains below come from one sample, sequenced in a study of cytomegalovirus exposure and HLA in healthy donors. A multiplex PCR was run with 60 Vbeta primers and 13 Jbeta primers. Clones were sequenced by immunoSEQ multiplex PCR, and TCRdb holds only the in-frame ones, with some missing. The sample contains 190,000 or so clones, roughly 80% of which appear only once. The source material was PBMCs. All receptors come from a male donor in good health and CMV-seropositive.

The chain uses TRBV6-1 and TRBJ1-1, with D possibly matching TRBD1 (6 bases). The germline V and J ends were trimmed by 3 bases and 5 bases, with 13 bases remaining between them. This CDR3 comprises 14 residues. Germline CDR1 is MNHNS and CDR2 is SASEGT. The CDR3 region is CASSETDRRTEAFF. Here the CDR3 DNA reads TGTGCCAGCAGTGAGACAGACAGGCGGACTGAAGCTTTCTTT.

The count of this clone is one. The DNA of the CDR3 is TGTGCCAGCAGCCAAGGACTGAGCACAGATACGCAGTATTTT. Protein sequence: CASSQGLSTDTQYF. The chain carries TRBV7-3 and TRBJ2-3; D might be TRBD2 (5 bases). Germline CDR1 and CDR2: SGHTA and FQGTGA. V was pared by 5 bases and J by 0 bases, with 9 bases between. The CDR3 has 14 amino acids. The full variable domain, its missing parts supplied by reference TRBV7-3 and TRBJ2-3, is GAGVSQTPSNKVTEKGKYVELRCDPISGHTALYWYRQSLGQGPEFLIYFQGTGAADDSGLPNDRFFAVRPEGSVSTLKIQRTERGDSAVYLCASSQGLSTDTQYFGPGTRLTVL.

The chain has TRBV18 and TRBJ1-1, with D uncertain. Trimming removed 2 bases from V and 3 bases from J, with 10 bases in between. Germline lookup yields CDR1 KGHSH and CDR2 LQKENI. The CDR3 runs to 14 residues. CDR3 sequence reads: CASSPAGGDTEAFF. The CDR3, as DNA: TGTGCCAGCTCACCAGCGGGAGGAGACACTGAAGCTTTCTTT.

The V gene is TRBV5-1, the J gene TRBJ2-5; a possible D gene is TRBD2 (5 bases). Germline CDR1 is SGHRS and CDR2 is YFSETQ. The CDR3 is 14 residues long. The V gene lost 4 bases and the J gene lost 2 bases, with 12 bases spanning the gap. CDR3 in DNA: TGCGCCAGCAGCCCCGGAGGATTGCAAGAGACCCAGTACTTC. This gives the protein CASSPGGLQETQYF.

The V call is TRBV5-1, the J call TRBJ2-5; TRBD1 matches 7 bases. This CDR3 is built from 17 residues. V gave up 3 bases and J gave up 3 bases; unmatched junction bases: 14. Germline CDR1 and CDR2: SGHRS and YFSETQ. The CDR3 DNA follows: TGCGCCAGCAGCTCCGGCGACAGGGTGGGGCCCAAAGAGACCCAGTACTTC. Protein product: CASSSGDRVGPKETQYF.

The rearrangement links TRBV14 to TRBJ2-2, with D tentatively TRBD1 (6 bases). The CDR3 length is 22 residues. Trimming left V 8 bases short and J 0 bases short, with 34 bases between. Germline CDR1 reads SGHDN; CDR2 reads FVKESK. For the CDR3, the DNA is TGTGCCAGCCCGGTTAGATCAGATCACCCCCATCCCGACAGGACGAACACCGGGGAGCTGTTTTTT. The encoded protein is CASPVRSDHPHPDRTNTGELFF.

The sample holds a few counts of this clone. The chain links TRBV19 to TRBJ2-7; possible D gene TRBD2, 6 bases. The CDR3 sequence is 15 residues long. CDR1 LNHDA and CDR2 SQIVND come from the germline V gene (reference sequence). V was trimmed by 3 bases and J by 3 bases, leaving 15 bases between them. The CDR3: CASSITGSSYYEQYF. The CDR3 DNA reads as TGTGCCAGTAGTATTACCGGGAGCTCCTACTACGAGCAGTACTTC.

The chain uses TRBV27 and TRBJ2-7; D gene uncertain. V was cut by 2 bases and J by 5 bases, with 13 bases left in between. Germline V gene sequence: CDR1 MNHEY, CDR2 SMNVEV (reference sequence). The CDR3 is 14 residues long. The CDR3 loop is CASSLTWSSHEQYF. The CDR3 region has the DNA TGTGCCAGCAGTTTAACTTGGAGTTCCCACGAGCAGTACTTC.